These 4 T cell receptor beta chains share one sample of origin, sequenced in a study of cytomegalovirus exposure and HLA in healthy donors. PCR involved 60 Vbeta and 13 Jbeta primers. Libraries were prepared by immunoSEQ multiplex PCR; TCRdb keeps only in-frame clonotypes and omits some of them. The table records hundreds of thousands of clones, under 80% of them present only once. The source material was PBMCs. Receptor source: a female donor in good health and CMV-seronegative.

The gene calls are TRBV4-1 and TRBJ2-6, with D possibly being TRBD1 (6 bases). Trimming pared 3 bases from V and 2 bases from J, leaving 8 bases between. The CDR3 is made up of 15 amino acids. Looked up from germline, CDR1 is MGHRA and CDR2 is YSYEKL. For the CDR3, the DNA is TGCGCCAGCAGCCAGCAGGGGACTGGGGCCAACGTCCTGACTTTC. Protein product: CASSQQGTGANVLTF.

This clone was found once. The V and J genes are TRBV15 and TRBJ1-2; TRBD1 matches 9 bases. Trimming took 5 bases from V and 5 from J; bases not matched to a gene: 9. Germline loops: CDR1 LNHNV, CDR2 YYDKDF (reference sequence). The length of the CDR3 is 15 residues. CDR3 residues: CATSDPGTGHYGYTF. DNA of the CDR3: TGTGCCACCAGCGATCCCGGGACAGGGCATTATGGCTACACCTTC.

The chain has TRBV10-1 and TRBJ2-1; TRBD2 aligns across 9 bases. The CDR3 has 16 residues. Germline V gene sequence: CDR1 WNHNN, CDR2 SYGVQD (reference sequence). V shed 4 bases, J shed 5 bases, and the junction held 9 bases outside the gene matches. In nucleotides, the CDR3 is TGCGCCAGCAGTGGCCTTAGCGGGAGTGGGAACAATGAGCAGTTCTTC. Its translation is CASSGLSGSGNNEQFF.

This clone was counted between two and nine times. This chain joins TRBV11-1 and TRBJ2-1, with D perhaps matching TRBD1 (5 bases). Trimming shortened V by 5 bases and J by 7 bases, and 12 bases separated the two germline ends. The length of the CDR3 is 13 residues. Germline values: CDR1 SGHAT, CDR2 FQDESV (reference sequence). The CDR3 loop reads CASSLIPGNEQFF. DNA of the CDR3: TGTGCCAGCAGCCTTATACCAGGGAATGAGCAGTTCTTC.